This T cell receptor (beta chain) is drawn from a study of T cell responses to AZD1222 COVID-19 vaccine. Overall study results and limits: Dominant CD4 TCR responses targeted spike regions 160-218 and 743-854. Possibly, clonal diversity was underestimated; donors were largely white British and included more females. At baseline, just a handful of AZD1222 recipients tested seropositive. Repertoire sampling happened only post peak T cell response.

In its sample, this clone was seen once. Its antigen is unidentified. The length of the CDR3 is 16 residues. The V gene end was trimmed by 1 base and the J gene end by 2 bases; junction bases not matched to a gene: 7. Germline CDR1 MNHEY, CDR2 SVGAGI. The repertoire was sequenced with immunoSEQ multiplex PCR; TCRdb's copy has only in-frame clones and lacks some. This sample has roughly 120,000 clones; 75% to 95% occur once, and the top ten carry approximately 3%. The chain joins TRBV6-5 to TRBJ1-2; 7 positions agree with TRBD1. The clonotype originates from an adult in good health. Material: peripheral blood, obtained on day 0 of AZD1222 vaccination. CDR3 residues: CASSYYRGQQNYGYTF. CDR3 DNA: TGTGCCAGCAGTTACTATAGGGGACAGCAGAACTATGGCTACACCTTC.